These T cell receptor beta chains were read from a single sample in a study of identical twins. MiXCR was run by TCRdb on the 5' RACE reads, yielding one entry per CDR3 protein. This sample carries approximately 680,000 distinct CDR3 sequences, less than 9% of them seen once, and the ten largest clones take 1.6%. These data were likewise used in another study, on yellow fever vaccine responses in identical twins.

Sequencing input: PBMCs. Receptor source: a woman under 30 in good health. Each CDR3 is given with its conserved first and last residue. D genes are given only for firm matches. Rows give clone size only sometimes, using once, few, many, or a class for an expanded clone.

V	D	J	size	CDR3	DNA
TRBV6-1	NA	TRBJ1-1	few	CASSPRRATEAFF	TGTGCCAGCAGTCCGAGACGGGCCACTGAAGCTTTCTTT
TRBV12-3/TRBV12-4	TRBD1	TRBJ2-2	many	CASSLPDRVNTGELFF	TGTGCCAGCAGTTTACCCGACAGGGTGAACACCGGGGAGCTGTTTTTT
TRBV18	NA	TRBJ2-3	many	CASSTSTDTQYF	TGTGCCAGCAGCACTAGCACAGATACGCAGTATTTT
TRBV7-2	TRBD2	TRBJ2-1	many	CASNLAGGHNEQFF	TGTGCCAGCAATCTAGCGGGAGGGCACAATGAGCAGTTCTTC
TRBV7-2	NA	TRBJ2-3	NA	CASSLEGRVTDTQYF	TGTGCCAGCAGCTTAGAGGGCAGGGTCACAGATACGCAGTATTTT
TRBV25-1	NA	TRBJ2-7	NA	CASSESEQYF	TGTGCCAGCAGTGAATCCGAGCAGTACTTC
TRBV10-3	TRBD2	TRBJ2-2	NA	CAISEPAGVTGELFF	TGTGCCATCAGTGAACCAGCGGGGGTAACCGGGGAGCTGTTTTTT
TRBV7-9	TRBD1	TRBJ1-1	few	CASSRWDSNTEAFF	TGTGCCAGCAGCCGGTGGGACAGCAACACTGAAGCTTTCTTT
TRBV20-1	NA	TRBJ2-7	NA	CSARDPLEGSSYEQYF	TGCAGTGCTAGAGACCCGCTCGAGGGGAGCTCCTACGAGCAGTACTTC
TRBV5-1	TRBD1	TRBJ1-2	few	CASSSTGDNYGYTF	TGCGCCAGCAGCTCGACAGGGGACAACTATGGCTACACCTTC
TRBV10-3	NA	TRBJ1-2	few	CAISEDRAYGYTF	TGTGCCATCAGTGAGGACAGAGCCTATGGCTACACCTTC
TRBV4-2	NA	TRBJ2-5	NA	CASSLPGAGGETQYF	TGTGCCAGCAGTCTCCCAGGGGCAGGAGGGGAGACCCAGTACTTC
TRBV12-3/TRBV12-4	NA	TRBJ2-3	few	CASSSLGGTQYF	TGTGCCAGCAGTTCCCTTGGGGGGACGCAGTATTTT
TRBV10-3	TRBD2	TRBJ2-3	few	CAIRSLARDTQYF	TGTGCCATCAGATCACTAGCGAGAGATACGCAGTATTTT
TRBV12-3/TRBV12-4	NA	TRBJ2-2	many	CASSSGVSGELFF	TGTGCCAGCAGTTCTGGGGTCTCCGGGGAGCTGTTTTTT
TRBV12-3/TRBV12-4	NA	TRBJ1-4	many	CASSPGTSNEKLFF	TGTGCCAGCAGCCCTGGGACAAGTAATGAAAAACTGTTTTTT
TRBV6-2/TRBV6-3	TRBD1	TRBJ2-1	many	CASSADGTGGPEQFF	TGTGCCAGCAGTGCCGACGGGACAGGGGGCCCTGAGCAGTTCTTC
TRBV2	TRBD2	TRBJ2-1	few	CASTRREGKGNEQFF	TGTGCCAGCACTCGGCGGGAGGGTAAGGGTAATGAGCAGTTCTTC
TRBV28	NA	TRBJ1-2	NA	CASRAGEGYTF	TGTGCCAGCAGAGCAGGGGAAGGCTACACCTTC
TRBV21-1	NA	TRBJ2-7	many	CASSKVPTRLAGGREQYF	TGTGCCAGCAGCAAAGTCCCCACGCGACTAGCGGGAGGGAGGGAGCAGTACTTC
TRBV5-1	NA	TRBJ2-7	many	CASSLAPASDGEQYF	TGCGCCAGCAGCTTGGCACCCGCCTCCGATGGGGAGCAGTACTTC
TRBV7-9	NA	TRBJ2-3	many	CAIYFQGSDTQYF	TGTGCCATCTACTTTCAGGGGTCGGATACGCAGTATTTT
TRBV21-1	NA	TRBJ2-3	few	CASSKPQGLSTDTQYF	TGTGCCAGCAGCAAACCTCAGGGGCTTAGCACAGATACGCAGTATTTT
TRBV20-1	NA	TRBJ2-1	few	CSARGGQRRQFF	TGCAGTGCTAGAGGAGGACAAAGGCGGCAGTTCTTC
TRBV14	TRBD2	TRBJ2-1	few	CASSQGTNSGRVNEQFF	TGTGCCAGCAGCCAAGGAACGAATAGCGGGAGGGTAAATGAGCAGTTCTTC